This TCR beta chain is drawn from a study of T cell responses to AZD1222 COVID-19 vaccine. Profiled with immunoSEQ multiplex PCR; TCRdb holds only in-frame clones, not every one. Of about 28,000 clones in the sample, roughly 73% were seen once. Remarks on this clone: Antigen: not known.

Study-wide results and caveats: Spike-wide vaccine-associated CD4 TCRs dominated at 160-218 and 743-854. The donor group comprised mostly white British people and more females; the analysis possibly underestimated clonal diversity. Baseline seropositivity occurred in only a handful of AZD1222 recipients.

This CDR3 spans 14 amino acids. Trimming removed 6 bases at V and 3 bases at J, with 11 bases between. CDR1 and CDR2 (germline): SGHTA, FQGNSA. The source was peripheral blood, collected on day 0 of AZD1222 vaccination. The origin of this receptor is an adult in good health. The rearrangement uses TRBV7-2 and TRBJ2-2, with D tentatively TRBD1 (6 bases). The CDR3 DNA follows: TGTGCCAGCAGTCAACAGGGTTACACCGGGGAGCTGTTTTTT. Encoded protein: CASSQQGYTGELFF. The full variable domain, its missing parts supplied by reference TRBV7-2 and TRBJ2-2, is GAGVSQSPSNKVTEKGKDVELRCDPISGHTALYWYRQSLGQGLEFLIYFQGNSAPDKSGLPSDRFSAERTGGSVSTLTIQRTQQEDSAVYLCASSQQGYTGELFFGEGSRLTVL.